The rows below give T cell receptor beta chains drawn from one sample of a study of blood T cell repertoires in COVID-19. Using immunoSEQ multiplex PCR, the repertoire was profiled, and TCRdb retains in-frame clones only, with some absent. The data show roughly 430,000 clones, 88% seen once. Sequencing was performed on PBMCs or T cells enriched from blood (not recorded which). The source is a woman in her thirties or forties with acute COVID-19. CDR3s include the opening cysteine and the closing phenylalanine or tryptophan. The order of the fields is V gene, J gene, D gene, clone size, CDR3 DNA, CDR3 protein. D genes are given only for firm matches. Clone size is shown for a subset of rows, as once, few, many or a class of expanded clone.

TRBV7-8	TRBJ2-1	-	once	TGTGCCAGCAGCCTGGGGGGGGCATCCTACAATGAGCAGTTCTTC	CASSLGGASYNEQFF
TRBV5-1	TRBJ2-7	TRBD1	-	TGCGCCAGCAGCCGTGGTCCCGGACAGGGAAACGAGCAGTACTTC	CASSRGPGQGNEQYF
TRBV10-1	TRBJ1-2	-	-	TGCGCCAGCAGGGGGGCGGCAGGGGAATTGACTAATTACTATGGCTACACCTTC	CASRGAAGELTNYYGYTF
TRBV6-5	TRBJ1-6	-	-	TGTGCCAGCGCGCTGGGGAGGTACGGTTCACCCCTCCACTTT	CASALGRYGSPLHF
TRBV2	TRBJ2-2	-	-	TGTGCCAGCCTGGATAGGGGGATTGAGGAGCTGTTTTTT	CASLDRGIEELFF
TRBV6-1	TRBJ1-4	-	-	TGTGCCAGCAGTGATGGATACAGGGTTGGTTATGAAAAACTGTTTTTT	CASSDGYRVGYEKLFF
TRBV6-5	TRBJ1-1	-	-	TGTGCCAGCAGTTACGAACAGTCTGAAGCTTTCTTT	CASSYEQSEAFF
TRBV12-3/TRBV12-4	TRBJ2-7	TRBD1	-	TGTGCCAGCAGTCAGGACAGGGCGGACGAGCAGTACTTC	CASSQDRADEQYF
TRBV4-1	TRBJ2-7	-	-	TGCGCCAGCAGACCGAGAGAGAGACCCGGGAGCTCCTACGAGCAGTACTTC	CASRPRERPGSSYEQYF
TRBV5-5	TRBJ2-5	TRBD1	-	TGTGCCAGCAGCGACCGACAGGGTTTCATGGAGACCCAGTACTTC	CASSDRQGFMETQYF
TRBV19	TRBJ2-1	TRBD2	-	TGTGCCAGTACCGATCCGGGACTAGCGGACAATGAGCAGTTCTTC	CASTDPGLADNEQFF
TRBV9	TRBJ2-7	-	-	TGTGCCAGCAGCTCGCGTCTGACAGGCTACGAGCAGTACTTC	CASSSRLTGYEQYF
TRBV11-2	TRBJ2-7	TRBD2	few	TGTGCCAGCAGCTTAGCGCGGGGGAGCTCCTACGAGCAGTACTTC	CASSLARGSSYEQYF
TRBV5-4	TRBJ2-5	TRBD2	-	TGTGCCAGCAGCTTAGGCAGCGGGGGGGTCCAAGAGACCCAGTACTTC	CASSLGSGGVQETQYF
TRBV13	TRBJ1-3	TRBD1	-	TGTGCCAGCAGCTTTTTACGTCAGGGGGATCGAAACACCATATATTTT	CASSFLRQGDRNTIYF
TRBV5-5	TRBJ1-5	-	-	TGTGCCAGCAGCTTGGGACAGGTCAATCAGCCCCAGCATTTT	CASSLGQVNQPQHF
TRBV18	TRBJ2-3	-	-	TGTGCCAGCTCACCCACAGTAAGCACAGATACGCAGTATTTT	CASSPTVSTDTQYF
TRBV15	TRBJ1-2	-	-	TGTGCCACCAGCAGAGATGAGGGAAGCGGCTATGGCTACACCTTC	CATSRDEGSGYGYTF
TRBV30	TRBJ1-1	TRBD1	-	TGTGCCTGGAGCGTCCAGGGGGACACTGAAGCTTTCTTT	CAWSVQGDTEAFF
TRBV4-2	TRBJ2-7	TRBD1	-	TGTGCCAGCAGCCAAGTGGGGACAGGGGGCTCCCTTCCCTACGAGCAGTACTTC	CASSQVGTGGSLPYEQYF
TRBV29-1	TRBJ2-1	TRBD1	once	TGCAGCGTTGTACAGGGGTCCTACAATGAGCAGTTCTTC	CSVVQGSYNEQFF
TRBV20-1	TRBJ2-5	-	-	TGCAGCACGACAGCCGGAGAGACCCAGTACTTC	CSTTAGETQYF
TRBV5-4	TRBJ2-2	TRBD2	-	TGTGCCAGCAGCCCCCTAGCGGGGTCCAACACCGGGGAGCTGTTTTTT	CASSPLAGSNTGELFF
TRBV28	TRBJ1-4	-	once	TGTGCCAGCAGTTTGTTGCAGGGCTTTAATGAAAAACTGTTTTTT	CASSLLQGFNEKLFF
TRBV6-2/TRBV6-3	TRBJ2-3	TRBD2	-	TGTGCCAGCACCCCCGTAACTAGCGGGGTAGATACGCAGTATTTT	CASTPVTSGVDTQYF
TRBV7-9	TRBJ2-2	-	-	TGTGCCAGCAGCTTAGACCCCAGCACCGGGGAGCTGTTTTTT	CASSLDPSTGELFF
TRBV12-3/TRBV12-4	TRBJ1-1	-	-	TGTGCCAGCAGTTTCGGGGATAACACTGAAGCTTTCTTT	CASSFGDNTEAFF
TRBV10-1	TRBJ2-4	TRBD2	-	TGCGCCAGCAGTGTGGTTCCTAGCGGGGGTAAAACCAAAAACATTCAGTACTTC	CASSVVPSGGKTKNIQYF
TRBV7-9	TRBJ1-2	TRBD1	-	TGTGCCAGCAGCCGCGGACAGGGAATCATTGGCTACACCTTC	CASSRGQGIIGYTF
TRBV19	TRBJ1-5	TRBD1	-	TGTGCCAGTAGTATGAGGGACAGGGATCAGCCCCAGCATTTT	CASSMRDRDQPQHF
TRBV5-4	TRBJ2-1	-	once	TGTGCCAGCAGAAAGGACGGGAACAATGAGCAGTTCTTC	CASRKDGNNEQFF
TRBV30	TRBJ2-5	-	-	TGTGCCTGGAGTCTTTTCCAAGGAGGGCTCCTAGCTCCGAGTCGAGAGACCCAGTACTTC	CAWSLFQGGLLAPSRETQYF
TRBV19	TRBJ1-2	-	-	TGTGCCAGTAGTTCGGACAGTAACTATGGCTACACCTTC	CASSSDSNYGYTF
TRBV7-7	TRBJ2-5	-	-	TGTGCCAGCAGCTTAGGAGAGGGTATCAGGTTTGGAGAGACCCAGTACTTC	CASSLGEGIRFGETQYF
TRBV5-1	TRBJ1-2	-	-	TGCGCCAGCAGCACAGGACAGCCGCCCGATGGCTACACCTTC	CASSTGQPPDGYTF
TRBV30	TRBJ2-1	TRBD2	-	TGTGCCTGGAGTCGGGGGACTAGCGGTTTCGATGAGCAGTTCTTC	CAWSRGTSGFDEQFF
TRBV2	TRBJ1-2	TRBD1	-	TGTGCCAGCAGTGAAGCACGGACAGGGAATGGCTACACCTTC	CASSEARTGNGYTF
TRBV30	TRBJ2-5	TRBD2	-	TGTGCCTGGAGTGCGGGGGGGGAGACCCAGTACTTC	CAWSAGGETQYF
TRBV13	TRBJ1-3	TRBD1	once	TGTGCCAGCAGCTACAGGGGACAGGGCTCTGGAAACACCATATATTTT	CASSYRGQGSGNTIYF
TRBV10-2	TRBJ1-5	-	-	TGCGCCAGCTGGTCAAGGGGAAACCCTCGCAATCAGCCCCAGCATTTT	CASWSRGNPRNQPQHF
TRBV18	TRBJ1-1	-	-	TGTGCCAGCTCACCACCTACAGGGAGGGACACTGAAGCTTTCTTT	CASSPPTGRDTEAFF
TRBV2	TRBJ2-2	-	-	TGTGCCGGTAGGCCAGGGCTCTCCGGGGAGCTGTTTTTT	CAGRPGLSGELFF
TRBV19	TRBJ1-1	TRBD1	-	TGTGCCAGTAGTACCCAGGGGGGCACTGAAGCTTTCTTT	CASSTQGGTEAFF
TRBV24-1	TRBJ2-1	TRBD1	-	TGTGCCACCATGGCAGGACAGGGAGACAATGAGCAGTTCTTC	CATMAGQGDNEQFF
TRBV11-2	TRBJ2-7	TRBD1	-	TGTGCCAGCAGCGTAGGGACAGAGCCTTACGAGCAGTACTTC	CASSVGTEPYEQYF
TRBV5-6	TRBJ1-6	-	-	TGTGCCAGCAGCTTGGCCCCTATCGGGAATTCACCCCTCCACTTT	CASSLAPIGNSPLHF
TRBV19	TRBJ1-1	-	-	TGTGCCAGTAGTATTGCACGCTATAACACTGAAGCTTTCTTT	CASSIARYNTEAFF
TRBV11-2	TRBJ2-1	-	few	TGTGCCAGCAGCTTATTCAGGGGCCAAGGTGTTAATGAGCAGTTCTTC	CASSLFRGQGVNEQFF
TRBV5-1	TRBJ1-1	TRBD1	-	TGCGCCAGCAGCTTAACAGGGGCGAACACTGAAGCTTTCTTT	CASSLTGANTEAFF